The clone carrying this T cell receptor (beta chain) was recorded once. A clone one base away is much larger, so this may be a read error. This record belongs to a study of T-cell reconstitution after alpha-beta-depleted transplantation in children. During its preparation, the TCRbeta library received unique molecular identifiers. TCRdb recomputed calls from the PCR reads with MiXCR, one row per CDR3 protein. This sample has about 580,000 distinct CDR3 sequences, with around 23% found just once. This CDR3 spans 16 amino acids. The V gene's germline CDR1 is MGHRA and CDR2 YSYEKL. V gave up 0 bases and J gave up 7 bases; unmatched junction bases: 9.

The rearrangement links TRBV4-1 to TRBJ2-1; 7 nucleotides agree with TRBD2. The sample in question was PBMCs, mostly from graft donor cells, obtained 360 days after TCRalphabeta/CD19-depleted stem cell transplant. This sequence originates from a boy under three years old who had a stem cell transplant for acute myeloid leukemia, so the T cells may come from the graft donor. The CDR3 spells CASSQERSGGLNEQFF. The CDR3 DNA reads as TGCGCCAGCAGCCAAGAAAGATCGGGGGGTTTAAATGAGCAGTTCTTC.